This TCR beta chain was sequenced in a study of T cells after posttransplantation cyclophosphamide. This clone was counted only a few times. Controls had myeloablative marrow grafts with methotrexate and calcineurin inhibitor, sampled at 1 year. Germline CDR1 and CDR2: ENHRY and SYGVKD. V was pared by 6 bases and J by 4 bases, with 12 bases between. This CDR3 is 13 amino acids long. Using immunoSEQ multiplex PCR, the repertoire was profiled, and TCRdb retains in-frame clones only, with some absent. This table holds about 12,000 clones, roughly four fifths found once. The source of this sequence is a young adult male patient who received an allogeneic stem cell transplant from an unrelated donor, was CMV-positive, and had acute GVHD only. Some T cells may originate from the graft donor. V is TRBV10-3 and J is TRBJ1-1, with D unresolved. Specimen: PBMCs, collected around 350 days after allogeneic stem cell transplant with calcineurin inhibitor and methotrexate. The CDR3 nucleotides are TGTGCCATCAGGGAGCCGTCGAGCACTGAAGCTTTCTTT. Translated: CAIREPSSTEAFF.